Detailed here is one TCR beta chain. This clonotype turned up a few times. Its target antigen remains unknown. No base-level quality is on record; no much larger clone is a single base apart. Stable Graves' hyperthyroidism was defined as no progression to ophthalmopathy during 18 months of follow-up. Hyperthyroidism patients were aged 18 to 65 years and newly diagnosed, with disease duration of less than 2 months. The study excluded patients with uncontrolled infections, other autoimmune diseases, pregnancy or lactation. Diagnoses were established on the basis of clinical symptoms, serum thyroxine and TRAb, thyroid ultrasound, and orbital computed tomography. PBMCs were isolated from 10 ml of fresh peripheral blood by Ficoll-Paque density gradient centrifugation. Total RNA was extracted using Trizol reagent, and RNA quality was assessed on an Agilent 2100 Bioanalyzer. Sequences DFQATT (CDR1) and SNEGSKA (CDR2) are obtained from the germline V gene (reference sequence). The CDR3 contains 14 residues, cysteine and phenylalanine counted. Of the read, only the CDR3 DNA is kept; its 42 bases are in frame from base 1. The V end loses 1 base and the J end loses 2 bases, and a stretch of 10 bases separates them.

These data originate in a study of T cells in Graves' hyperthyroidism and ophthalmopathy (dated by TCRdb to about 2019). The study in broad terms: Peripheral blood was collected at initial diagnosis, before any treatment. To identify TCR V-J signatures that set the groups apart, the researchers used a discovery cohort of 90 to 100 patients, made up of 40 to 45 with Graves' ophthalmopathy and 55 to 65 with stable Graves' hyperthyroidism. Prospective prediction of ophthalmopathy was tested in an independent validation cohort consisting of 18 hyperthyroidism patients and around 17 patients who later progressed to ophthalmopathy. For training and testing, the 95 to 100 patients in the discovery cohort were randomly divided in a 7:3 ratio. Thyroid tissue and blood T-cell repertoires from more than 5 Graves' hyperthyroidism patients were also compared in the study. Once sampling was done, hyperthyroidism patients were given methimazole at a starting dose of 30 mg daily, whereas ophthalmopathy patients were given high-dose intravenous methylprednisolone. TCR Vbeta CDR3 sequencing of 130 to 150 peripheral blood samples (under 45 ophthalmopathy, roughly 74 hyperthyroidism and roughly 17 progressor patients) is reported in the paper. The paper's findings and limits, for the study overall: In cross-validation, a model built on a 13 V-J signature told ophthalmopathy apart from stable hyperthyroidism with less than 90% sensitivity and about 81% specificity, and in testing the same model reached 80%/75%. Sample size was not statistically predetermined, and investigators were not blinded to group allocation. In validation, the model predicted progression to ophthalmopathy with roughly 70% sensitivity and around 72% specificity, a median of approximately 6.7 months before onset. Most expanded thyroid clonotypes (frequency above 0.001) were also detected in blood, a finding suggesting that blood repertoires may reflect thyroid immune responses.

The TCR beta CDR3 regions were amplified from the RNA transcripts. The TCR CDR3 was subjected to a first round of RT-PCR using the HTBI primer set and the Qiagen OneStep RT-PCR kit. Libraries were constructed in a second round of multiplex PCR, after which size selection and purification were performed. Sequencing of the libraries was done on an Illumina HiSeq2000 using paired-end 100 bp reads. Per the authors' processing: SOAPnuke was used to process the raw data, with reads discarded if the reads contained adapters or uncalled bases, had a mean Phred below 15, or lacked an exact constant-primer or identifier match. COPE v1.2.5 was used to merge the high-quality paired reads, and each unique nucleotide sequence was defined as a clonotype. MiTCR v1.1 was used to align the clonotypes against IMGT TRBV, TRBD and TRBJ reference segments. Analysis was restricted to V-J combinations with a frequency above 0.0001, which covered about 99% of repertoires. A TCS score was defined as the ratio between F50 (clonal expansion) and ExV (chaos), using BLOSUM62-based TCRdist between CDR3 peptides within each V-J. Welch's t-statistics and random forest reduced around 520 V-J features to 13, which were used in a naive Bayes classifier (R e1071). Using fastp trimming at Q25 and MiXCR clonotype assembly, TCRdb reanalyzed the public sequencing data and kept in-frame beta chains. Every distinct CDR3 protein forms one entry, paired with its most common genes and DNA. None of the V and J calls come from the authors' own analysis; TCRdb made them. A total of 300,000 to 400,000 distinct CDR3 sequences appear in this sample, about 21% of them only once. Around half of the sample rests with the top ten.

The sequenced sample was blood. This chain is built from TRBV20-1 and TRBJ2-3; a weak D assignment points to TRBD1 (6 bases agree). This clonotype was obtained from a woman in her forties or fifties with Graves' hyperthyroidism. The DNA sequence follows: TGCAGTGCTAGAGTAGTGGGGGCCACAGATACGCAGTATTTT. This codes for CSARVVGATDTQYF.